This T cell receptor beta chain derives from a study of T-cell memory formation after mild COVID-19. At the level of the study: For the most part, TCR clusters were specific to one donor. General observations from the study: Clones that got smaller from day 15 to 85 had even CD4/CD8, while clones growing later tipped toward CD4+. Of the contracting clones, CD4+ ones lay mainly in CM and EM, and CD8+ ones in EMRA.

With respect to this clonotype: Its antigen remains unknown.

Researchers used 5'RACE with constant-segment primers to make TCR alpha and TCR beta cDNA libraries that carry sample barcodes and UMIs. Via MiXCR, TCRdb re-called the 5' RACE reads, giving one row per CDR3 protein. The sample holds 150,000 to 200,000 distinct CDR3 sequences, about 14% seen once. J gave up 4 bases and V 4 bases, and 6 bases lay outside the gene matches. The CDR3 totals 15 residues. The germline V gene has CDR1 SGHRS and CDR2 YFSETQ. The sample taken for sequencing was PBMCs or a T cell subset sorted from them (not recorded which). The sequence was collected from an adult woman who had mild COVID-19 (a few samples of this study predate the infection). Cell type and time point are not known. The chain has TRBV5-1 and TRBJ2-7; TRBD1 matches 12 bases. CDR3 sequence reads: CASSVGTGGNYEQYF. As DNA, the CDR3 is TGCGCCAGCAGCGTAGGGACAGGGGGCAATTACGAGCAGTACTTC.